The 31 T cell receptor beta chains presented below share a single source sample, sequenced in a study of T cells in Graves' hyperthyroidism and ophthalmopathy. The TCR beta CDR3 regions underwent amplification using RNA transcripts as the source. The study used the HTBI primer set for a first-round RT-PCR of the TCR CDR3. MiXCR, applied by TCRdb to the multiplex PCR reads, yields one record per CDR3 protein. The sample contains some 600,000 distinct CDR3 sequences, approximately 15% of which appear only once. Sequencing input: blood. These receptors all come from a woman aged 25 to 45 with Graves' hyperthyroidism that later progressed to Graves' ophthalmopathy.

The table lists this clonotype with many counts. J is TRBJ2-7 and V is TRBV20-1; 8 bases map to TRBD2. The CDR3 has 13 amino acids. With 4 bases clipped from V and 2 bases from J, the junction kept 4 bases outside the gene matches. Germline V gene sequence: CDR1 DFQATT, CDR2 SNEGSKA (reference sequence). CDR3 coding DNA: TGCAGTGCTACTGTAGCGGGAACCTACGAGCAGTACTTC. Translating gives CSATVAGTYEQYF.

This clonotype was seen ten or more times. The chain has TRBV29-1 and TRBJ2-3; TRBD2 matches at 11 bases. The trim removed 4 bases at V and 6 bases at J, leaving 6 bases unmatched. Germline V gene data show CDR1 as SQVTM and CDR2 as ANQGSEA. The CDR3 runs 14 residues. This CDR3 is CSVVVASGRDTQYF. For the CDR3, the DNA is TGCAGCGTTGTGGTGGCTAGCGGGAGGGATACGCAGTATTTT.

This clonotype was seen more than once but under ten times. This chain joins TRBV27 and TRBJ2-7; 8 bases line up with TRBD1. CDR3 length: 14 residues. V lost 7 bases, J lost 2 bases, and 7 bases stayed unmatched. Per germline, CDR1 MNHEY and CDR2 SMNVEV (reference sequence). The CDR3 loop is CASTQGQVPYEQYF. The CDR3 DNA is TGTGCCAGCACCCAGGGACAGGTGCCCTACGAGCAGTACTTC.

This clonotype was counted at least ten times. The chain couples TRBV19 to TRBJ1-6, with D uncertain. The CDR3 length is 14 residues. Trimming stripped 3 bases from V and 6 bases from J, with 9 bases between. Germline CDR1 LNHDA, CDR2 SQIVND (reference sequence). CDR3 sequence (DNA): TGTGCCAGTAGTATTGAGCAGTCTAATTCACCCCTCCACTTT. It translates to CASSIEQSNSPLHF.

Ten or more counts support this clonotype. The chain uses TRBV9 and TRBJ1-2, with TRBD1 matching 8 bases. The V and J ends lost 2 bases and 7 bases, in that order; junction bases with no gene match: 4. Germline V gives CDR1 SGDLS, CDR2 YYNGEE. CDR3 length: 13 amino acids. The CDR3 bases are TGTGCCAGCAGCGTCGGACAGGGACCTGGCTACACCTTC. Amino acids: CASSVGQGPGYTF.

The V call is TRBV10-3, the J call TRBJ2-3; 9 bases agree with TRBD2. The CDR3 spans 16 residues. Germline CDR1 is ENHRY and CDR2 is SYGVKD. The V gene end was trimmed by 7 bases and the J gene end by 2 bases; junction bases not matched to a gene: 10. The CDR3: CAITGSTSGITDTQYF. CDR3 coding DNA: TGTGCCATCACCGGATCGACTAGCGGCATCACAGATACGCAGTATTTT.

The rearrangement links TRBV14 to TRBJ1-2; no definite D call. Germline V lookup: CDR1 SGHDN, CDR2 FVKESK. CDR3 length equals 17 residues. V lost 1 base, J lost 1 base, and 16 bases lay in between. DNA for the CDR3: TGTGCCAGCAGCCAAGCCCGATCCGTGGTACTTAACTATGGCTACACCTTC. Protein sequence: CASSQARSVVLNYGYTF.

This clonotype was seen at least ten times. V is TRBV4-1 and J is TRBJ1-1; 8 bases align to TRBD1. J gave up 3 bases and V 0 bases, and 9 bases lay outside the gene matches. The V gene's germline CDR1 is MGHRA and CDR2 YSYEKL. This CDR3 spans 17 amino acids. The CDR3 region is CASSQDATGVSDTEAFF. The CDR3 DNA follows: TGCGCCAGCAGCCAAGACGCGACAGGGGTTTCGGACACTGAAGCTTTCTTT.

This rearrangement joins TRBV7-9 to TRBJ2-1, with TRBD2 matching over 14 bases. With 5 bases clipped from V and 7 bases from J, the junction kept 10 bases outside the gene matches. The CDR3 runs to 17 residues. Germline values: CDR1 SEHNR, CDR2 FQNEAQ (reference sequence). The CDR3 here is CASSPTSGRAQGNEQFF. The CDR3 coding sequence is TGTGCCAGCAGCCCGACTAGCGGGAGGGCCCAAGGGAATGAGCAGTTCTTC.

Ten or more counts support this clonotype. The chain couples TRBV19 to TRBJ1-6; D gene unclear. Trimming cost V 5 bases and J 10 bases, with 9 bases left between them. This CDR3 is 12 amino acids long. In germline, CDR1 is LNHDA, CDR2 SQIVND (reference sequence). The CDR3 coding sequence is TGTGCCAGTAGTGCCCTTCGGTCACCCCTCCACTTT. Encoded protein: CASSALRSPLHF.

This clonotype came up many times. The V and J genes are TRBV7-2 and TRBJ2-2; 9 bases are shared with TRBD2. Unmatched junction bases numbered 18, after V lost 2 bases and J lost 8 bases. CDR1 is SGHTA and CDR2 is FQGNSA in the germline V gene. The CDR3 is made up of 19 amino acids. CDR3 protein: CASSLYFGAISGRGGELFF. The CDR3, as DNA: TGTGCCAGCAGCTTATATTTCGGGGCTATTAGCGGGAGAGGAGGGGAGCTGTTTTTT. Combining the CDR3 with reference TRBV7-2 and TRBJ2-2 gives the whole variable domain GAGVSQSPSNKVTEKGKDVELRCDPISGHTALYWYRQSLGQGLEFLIYFQGNSAPDKSGLPSDRFSAERTGGSVSTLTIQRTQQEDSAVYLCASSLYFGAISGRGGELFFGEGSRLTVL.

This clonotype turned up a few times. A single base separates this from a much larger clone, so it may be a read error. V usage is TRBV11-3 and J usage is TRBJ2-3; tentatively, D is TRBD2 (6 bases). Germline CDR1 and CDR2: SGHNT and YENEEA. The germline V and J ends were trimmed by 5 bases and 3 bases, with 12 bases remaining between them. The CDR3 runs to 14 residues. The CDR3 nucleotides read TGTGCCAGCAGCACGGCAGGAGGGACAGATACGCAGTATTTT. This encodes CASSTAGGTDTQYF.

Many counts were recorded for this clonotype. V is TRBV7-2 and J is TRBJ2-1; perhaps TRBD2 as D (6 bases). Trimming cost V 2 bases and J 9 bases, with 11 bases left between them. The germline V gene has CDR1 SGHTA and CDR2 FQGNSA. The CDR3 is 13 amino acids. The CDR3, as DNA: TGTGCCAGCAGCTTACTCGTCGGGGGTGAGCAGTTCTTC. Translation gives CASSLLVGGEQFF. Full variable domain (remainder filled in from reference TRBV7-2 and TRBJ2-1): GAGVSQSPSNKVTEKGKDVELRCDPISGHTALYWYRQSLGQGLEFLIYFQGNSAPDKSGLPSDRFSAERTGGSVSTLTIQRTQQEDSAVYLCASSLLVGGEQFFGPGTRLTVL.

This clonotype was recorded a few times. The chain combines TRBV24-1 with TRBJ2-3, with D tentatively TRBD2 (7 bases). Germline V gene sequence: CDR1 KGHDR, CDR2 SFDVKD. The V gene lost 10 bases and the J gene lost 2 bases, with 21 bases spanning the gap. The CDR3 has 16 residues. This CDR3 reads CATGGGGGASTDTQYF. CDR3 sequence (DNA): TGTGCCACAGGGGGGGGAGGGGGGGCCTCCACAGATACGCAGTATTTT.

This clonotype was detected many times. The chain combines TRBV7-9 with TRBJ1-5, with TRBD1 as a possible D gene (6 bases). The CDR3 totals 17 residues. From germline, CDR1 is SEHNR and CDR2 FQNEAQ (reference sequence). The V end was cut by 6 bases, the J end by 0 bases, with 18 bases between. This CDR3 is CASSLGHSTDSNQPQHF. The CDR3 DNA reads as TGTGCCAGCAGTCTGGGACATAGCACTGATAGCAATCAGCCCCAGCATTTT.

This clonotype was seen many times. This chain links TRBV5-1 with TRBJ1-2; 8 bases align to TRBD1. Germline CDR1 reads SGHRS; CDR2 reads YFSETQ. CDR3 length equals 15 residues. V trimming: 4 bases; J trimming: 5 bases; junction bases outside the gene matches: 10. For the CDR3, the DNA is TGCGCCAGCAGCGAAACCCCGGGACAGGATTATGGCTACACCTTC. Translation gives CASSETPGQDYGYTF. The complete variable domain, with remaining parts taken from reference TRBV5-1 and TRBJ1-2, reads KAGVTQTPRYLIKTRGQQVTLSCSPISGHRSVSWYQQTPGQGLQFLFEYFSETQRNKGNFPGRFSGRQFSNSRSEMNVSTLELGDSALYLCASSETPGQDYGYTFGSGTRLTVV.

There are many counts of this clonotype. In DNA, the CDR3 is TGTGCCAGCAGCTTACACGGGAGGGCTGTAGATACGCAGTATTTT. Protein product: CASSLHGRAVDTQYF. The chain uses TRBV7-2 and TRBJ2-3, with 8 nucleotides matching TRBD2. V was pared by 2 bases and J by 5 bases, with 6 bases of the junction left unmatched. Germline CDR1 SGHTA, CDR2 FQGNSA. CDR3 size: 15 residues.

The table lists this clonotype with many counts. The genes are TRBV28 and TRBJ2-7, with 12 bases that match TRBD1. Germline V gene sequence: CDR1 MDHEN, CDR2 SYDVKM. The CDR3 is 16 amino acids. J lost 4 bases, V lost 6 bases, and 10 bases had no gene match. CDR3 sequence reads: CASRFAGTGGRYEQYF. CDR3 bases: TGTGCCAGCAGATTTGCCGGGACAGGGGGCAGGTACGAGCAGTACTTC. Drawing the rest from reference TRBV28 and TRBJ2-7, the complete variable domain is DVKVTQSSRYLVKRTGEKVFLECVQDMDHENMFWYRQDPGLGLRLIYFSYDVKMKEKGDIPEGYSVSREKKERFSLILESASTNQTSMYLCASRFAGTGGRYEQYFGPGTRLTVT.

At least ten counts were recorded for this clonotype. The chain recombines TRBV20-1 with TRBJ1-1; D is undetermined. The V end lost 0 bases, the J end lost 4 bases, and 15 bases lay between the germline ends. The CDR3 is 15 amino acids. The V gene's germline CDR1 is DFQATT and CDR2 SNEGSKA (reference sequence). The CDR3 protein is CSARELGIPGTEAFF. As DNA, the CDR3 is TGCAGTGCTAGAGAGCTAGGAATTCCGGGCACTGAAGCTTTCTTT.

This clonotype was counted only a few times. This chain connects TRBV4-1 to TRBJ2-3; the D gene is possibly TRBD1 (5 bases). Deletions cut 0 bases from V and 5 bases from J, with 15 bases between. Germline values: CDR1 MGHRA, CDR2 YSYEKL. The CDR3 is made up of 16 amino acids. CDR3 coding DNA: TGCGCCAGCAGCCAAGATCCCCGACAGATGGGAGATACGCAGTATTTT. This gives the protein CASSQDPRQMGDTQYF.

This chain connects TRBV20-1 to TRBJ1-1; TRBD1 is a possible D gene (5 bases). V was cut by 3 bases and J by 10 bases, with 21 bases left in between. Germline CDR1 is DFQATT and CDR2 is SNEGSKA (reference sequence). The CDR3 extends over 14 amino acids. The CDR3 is CSARGAGGGGVAFF. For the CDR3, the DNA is TGCAGTGCTAGGGGTGCGGGGGGGGGGGGTGTAGCTTTCTTT.

CDR3 residues: CASSSGQGVHEQYF. The DNA of the CDR3 is TGTGCCAGTAGTTCGGGACAGGGTGTCCACGAGCAGTACTTC. V is TRBV19 and J is TRBJ2-7; 9 positions agree with TRBD1. V was pared by 5 bases and J by 5 bases, with 7 bases of the junction left unmatched. Germline-derived CDR1 and CDR2 are LNHDA and SQIVND (reference sequence). The CDR3 has 14 residues.

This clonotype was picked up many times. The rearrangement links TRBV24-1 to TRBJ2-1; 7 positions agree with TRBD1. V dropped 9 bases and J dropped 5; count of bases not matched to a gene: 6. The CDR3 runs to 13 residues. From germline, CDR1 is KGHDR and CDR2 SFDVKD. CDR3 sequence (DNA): TGTGCCACCGGAGGTGACAGGGACAATGAGCAGTTCTTC. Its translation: CATGGDRDNEQFF.

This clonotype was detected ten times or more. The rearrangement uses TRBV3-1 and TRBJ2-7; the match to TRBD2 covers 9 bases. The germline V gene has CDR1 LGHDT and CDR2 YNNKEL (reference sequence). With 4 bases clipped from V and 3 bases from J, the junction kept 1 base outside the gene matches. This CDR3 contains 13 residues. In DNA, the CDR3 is TGTGCCAGCAGCCGCGGGAGGGGCTACGAGCAGTACTTC. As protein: CASSRGRGYEQYF.

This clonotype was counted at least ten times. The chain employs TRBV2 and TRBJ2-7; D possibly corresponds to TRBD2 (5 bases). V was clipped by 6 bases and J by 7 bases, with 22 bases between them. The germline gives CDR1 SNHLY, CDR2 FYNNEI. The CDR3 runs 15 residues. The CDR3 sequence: CASSPPDWEYGEQYF. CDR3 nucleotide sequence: TGTGCCAGCAGCCCCCCGGACTGGGAGTACGGAGAGCAGTACTTC.

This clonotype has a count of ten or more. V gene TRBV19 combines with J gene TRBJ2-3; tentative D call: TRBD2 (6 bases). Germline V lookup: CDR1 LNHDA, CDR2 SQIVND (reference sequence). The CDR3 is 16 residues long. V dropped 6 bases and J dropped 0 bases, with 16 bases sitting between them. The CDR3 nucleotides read TGTGCCAGTAGCCCAACCCGGGGGACTAGCACAGATACGCAGTATTTT. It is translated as CASSPTRGTSTDTQYF.

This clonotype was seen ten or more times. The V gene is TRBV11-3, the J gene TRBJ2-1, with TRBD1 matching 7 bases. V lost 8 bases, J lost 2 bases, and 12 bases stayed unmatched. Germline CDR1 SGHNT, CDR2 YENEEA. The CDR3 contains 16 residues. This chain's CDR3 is CASSIPDRAPYNEQFF. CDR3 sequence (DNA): TGTGCCAGCTCCATCCCTGACAGGGCTCCCTACAATGAGCAGTTCTTC. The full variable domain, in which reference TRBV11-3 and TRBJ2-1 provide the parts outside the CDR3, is EAGVVQSPRYKIIEKKQPVAFWCNPISGHNTLYWYLQNLGQGPELLIRYENEEAVDDSQLPKDRFSAERLKGVDSTLKIQPAELGDSAVYLCASSIPDRAPYNEQFFGPGTRLTVL.

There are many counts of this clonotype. CDR3 nucleotides: TGTGCCAGCAGTTACTCTGTCGCGGCTAGCGACACAGATACGCAGTATTTT. Protein: CASSYSVAASDTDTQYF. The rearrangement joins TRBV6-6 to TRBJ2-3, with TRBD2 as a possible D gene (6 bases). Trimming removed 0 bases at V and 2 bases at J, with 15 bases between. CDR1 and CDR2 (germline): MNHNY, SVGAGI (reference sequence). CDR3 size: 17 residues.

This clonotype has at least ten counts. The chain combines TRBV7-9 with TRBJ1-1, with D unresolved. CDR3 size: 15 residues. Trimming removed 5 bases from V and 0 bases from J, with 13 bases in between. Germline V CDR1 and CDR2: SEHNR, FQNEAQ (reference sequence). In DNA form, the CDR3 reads TGTGCCAGCAGCGATGGACGGTACCTGAACACTGAAGCTTTCTTT. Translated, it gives CASSDGRYLNTEAFF. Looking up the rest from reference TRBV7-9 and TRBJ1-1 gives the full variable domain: DTGVSQNPRHKITKRGQNVTFRCDPISEHNRLYWYRQTLGQGPEFLTYFQNEAQLEKSRLLSDRFSAERPKGSFSTLEIQRTEQGDSAMYLCASSDGRYLNTEAFFGQGTRLTVV.

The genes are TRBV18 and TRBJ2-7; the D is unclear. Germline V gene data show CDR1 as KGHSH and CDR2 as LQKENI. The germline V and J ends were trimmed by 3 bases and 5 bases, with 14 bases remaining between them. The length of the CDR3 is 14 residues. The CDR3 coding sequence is TGTGCCAGCTCACCGAGGCGGATACTTGACGAGCAGTACTTC. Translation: CASSPRRILDEQYF.

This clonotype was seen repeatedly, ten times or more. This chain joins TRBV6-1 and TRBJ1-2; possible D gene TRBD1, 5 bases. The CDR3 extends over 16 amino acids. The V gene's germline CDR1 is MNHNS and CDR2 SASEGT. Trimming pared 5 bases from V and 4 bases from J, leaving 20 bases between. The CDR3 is CASSFHYRSNSYGYTF. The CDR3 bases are TGTGCCAGCAGTTTTCACTACAGGAGTAATTCCTATGGCTACACCTTC.